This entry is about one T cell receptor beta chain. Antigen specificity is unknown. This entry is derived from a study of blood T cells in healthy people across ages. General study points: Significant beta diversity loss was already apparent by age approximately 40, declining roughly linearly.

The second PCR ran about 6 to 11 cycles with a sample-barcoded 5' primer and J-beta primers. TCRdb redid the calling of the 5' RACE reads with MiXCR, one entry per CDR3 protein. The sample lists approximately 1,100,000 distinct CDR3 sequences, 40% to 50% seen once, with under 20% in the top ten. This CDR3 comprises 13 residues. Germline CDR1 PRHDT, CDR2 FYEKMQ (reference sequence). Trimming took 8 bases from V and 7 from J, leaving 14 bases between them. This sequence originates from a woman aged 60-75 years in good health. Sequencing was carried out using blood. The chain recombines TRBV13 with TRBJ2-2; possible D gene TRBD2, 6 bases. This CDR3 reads CASRGTPSGELFF. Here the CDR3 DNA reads TGTGCCAGCCGCGGGACCCCGAGCGGGGAGCTGTTTTTT.